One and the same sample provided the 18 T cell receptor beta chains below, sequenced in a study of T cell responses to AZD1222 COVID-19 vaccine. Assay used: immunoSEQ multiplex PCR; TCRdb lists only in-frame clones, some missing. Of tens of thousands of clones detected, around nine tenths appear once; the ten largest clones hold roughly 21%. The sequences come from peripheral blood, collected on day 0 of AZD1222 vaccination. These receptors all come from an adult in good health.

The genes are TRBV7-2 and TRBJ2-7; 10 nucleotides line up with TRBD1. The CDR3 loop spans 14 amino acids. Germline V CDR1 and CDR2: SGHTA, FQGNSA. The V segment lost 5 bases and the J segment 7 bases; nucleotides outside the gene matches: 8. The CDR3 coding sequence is TGTGCCAGCAGCCCTCGACAGGGGGCGTTTGAGCAGTACTTC. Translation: CASSPRQGAFEQYF.

As DNA, the CDR3 is TGTGCCAGCGGGCTAGCGGGGGGCGAGAACACAGATACGCAGTATTTT. Translation gives CASGLAGGENTDTQYF. The chain combines TRBV7-3 with TRBJ2-3, with 11 nucleotides matching TRBD2. Trimming at V came to 8 bases and at J to 2 bases, leaving 9 bases not matched to a gene. Germline CDR1 reads SGHTA; CDR2 reads FQGTGA. The CDR3 consists of 16 residues.

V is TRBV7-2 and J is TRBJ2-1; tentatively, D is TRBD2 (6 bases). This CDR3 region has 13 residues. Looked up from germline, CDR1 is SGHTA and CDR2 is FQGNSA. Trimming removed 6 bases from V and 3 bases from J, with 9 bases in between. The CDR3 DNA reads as TGTGCCAGCAGACGACTAGTCTACAATGAGCAGTTCTTC. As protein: CASRRLVYNEQFF.

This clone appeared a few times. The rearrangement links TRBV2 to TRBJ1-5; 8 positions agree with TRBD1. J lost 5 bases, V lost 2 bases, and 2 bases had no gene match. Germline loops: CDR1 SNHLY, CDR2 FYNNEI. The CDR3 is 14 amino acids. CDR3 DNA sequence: TGTGCCAGCAGTGAACGGACAGGGCATCAGCCCCAGCATTTT. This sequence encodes CASSERTGHQPQHF.

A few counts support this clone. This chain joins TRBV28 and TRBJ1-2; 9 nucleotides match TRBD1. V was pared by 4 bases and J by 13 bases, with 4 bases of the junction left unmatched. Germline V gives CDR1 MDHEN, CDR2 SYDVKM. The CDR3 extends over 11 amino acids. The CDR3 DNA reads TGTGCCAGCAGTTCGGACAGGGGTTTCACCTTC. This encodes CASSSDRGFTF.

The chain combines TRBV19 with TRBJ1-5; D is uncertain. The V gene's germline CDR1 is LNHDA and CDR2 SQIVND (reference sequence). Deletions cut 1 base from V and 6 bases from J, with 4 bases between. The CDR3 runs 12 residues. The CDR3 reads CASSIGVQPQHF. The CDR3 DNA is TGTGCCAGTAGTATAGGGGTTCAGCCCCAGCATTTT.

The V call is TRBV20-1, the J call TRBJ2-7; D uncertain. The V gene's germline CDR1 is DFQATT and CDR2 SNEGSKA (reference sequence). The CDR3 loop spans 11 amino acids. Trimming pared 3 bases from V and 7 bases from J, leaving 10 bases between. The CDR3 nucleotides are TGCAGTGCTAGCGGTATGGGGGAGCAGTACTTC. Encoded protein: CSASGMGEQYF.

This chain's CDR3 is CATSPGPRANSPLHF. CDR3 in DNA: TGTGCCACCTCTCCCGGGCCGAGGGCAAATTCACCCCTCCACTTT. The V gene is TRBV5-5, the J gene TRBJ1-6; D is ambiguous. The germline V gene has CDR1 SGHKS and CDR2 YYEKEE (reference sequence). This CDR3 has 15 amino acids. Deletions cut 9 bases from V and 7 bases from J, with 20 bases between.

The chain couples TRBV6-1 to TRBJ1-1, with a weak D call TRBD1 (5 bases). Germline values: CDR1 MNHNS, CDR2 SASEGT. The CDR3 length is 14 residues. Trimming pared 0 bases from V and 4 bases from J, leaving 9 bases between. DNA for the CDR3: TGTGCCAGCAGTGAAGCGCAGGGACTCACTGAAGCTTTCTTT. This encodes CASSEAQGLTEAFF.

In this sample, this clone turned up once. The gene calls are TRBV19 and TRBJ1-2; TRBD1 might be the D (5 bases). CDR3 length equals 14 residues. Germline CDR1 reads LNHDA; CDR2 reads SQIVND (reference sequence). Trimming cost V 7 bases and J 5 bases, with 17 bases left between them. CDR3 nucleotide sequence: TGTGCCAGTATCCAGACAGCTCACTCTTATGGCTACACCTTC. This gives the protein CASIQTAHSYGYTF.

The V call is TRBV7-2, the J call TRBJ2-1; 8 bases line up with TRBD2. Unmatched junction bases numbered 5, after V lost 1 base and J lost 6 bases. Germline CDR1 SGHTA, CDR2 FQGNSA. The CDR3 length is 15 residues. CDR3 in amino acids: CASSLGSGVGNEQFF. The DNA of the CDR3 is TGTGCCAGCAGCTTAGGTAGCGGGGTAGGCAATGAGCAGTTCTTC.

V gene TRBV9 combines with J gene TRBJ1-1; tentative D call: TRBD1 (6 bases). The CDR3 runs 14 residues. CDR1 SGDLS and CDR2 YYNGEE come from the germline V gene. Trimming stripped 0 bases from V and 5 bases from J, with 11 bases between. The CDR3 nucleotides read TGTGCCAGCAGCGTAGAGAGGAGGGGGACTGAAGCTTTCTTT. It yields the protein CASSVERRGTEAFF.

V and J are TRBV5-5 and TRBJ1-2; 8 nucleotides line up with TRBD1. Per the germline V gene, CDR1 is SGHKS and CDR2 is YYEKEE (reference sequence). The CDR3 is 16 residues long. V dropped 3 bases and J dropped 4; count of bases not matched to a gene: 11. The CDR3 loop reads CASSYTGTGVSYGYTF. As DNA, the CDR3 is TGTGCCAGCAGCTATACCGGGACAGGAGTGAGCTATGGCTACACCTTC.

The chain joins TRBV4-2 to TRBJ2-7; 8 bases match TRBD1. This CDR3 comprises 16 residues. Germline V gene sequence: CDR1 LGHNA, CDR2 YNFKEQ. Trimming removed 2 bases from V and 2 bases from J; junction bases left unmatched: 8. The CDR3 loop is CASSQSSGQGTYEQYF. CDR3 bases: TGTGCCAGCAGCCAATCTTCCGGACAGGGTACCTACGAGCAGTACTTC.

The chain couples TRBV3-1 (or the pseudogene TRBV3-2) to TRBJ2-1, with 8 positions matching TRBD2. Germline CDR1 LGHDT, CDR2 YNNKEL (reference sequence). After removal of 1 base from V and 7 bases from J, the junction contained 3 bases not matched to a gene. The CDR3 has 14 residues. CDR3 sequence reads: CASSQAGGPNEQFF. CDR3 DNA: TGTGCCAGCAGCCAAGCGGGGGGGCCGAATGAGCAGTTCTTC.

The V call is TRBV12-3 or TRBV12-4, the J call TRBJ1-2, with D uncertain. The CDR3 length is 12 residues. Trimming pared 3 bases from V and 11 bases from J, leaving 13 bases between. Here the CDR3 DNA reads TGTGCCAGCAGTTTGGAGGGAGGGATGTACACCTTC. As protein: CASSLEGGMYTF.

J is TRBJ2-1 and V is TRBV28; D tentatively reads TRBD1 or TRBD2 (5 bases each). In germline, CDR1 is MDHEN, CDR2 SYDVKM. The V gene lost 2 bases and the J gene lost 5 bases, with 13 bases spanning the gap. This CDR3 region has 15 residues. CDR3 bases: TGTGCCAGCAGTTTAATCGGGGCCCGAGACAATGAGCAGTTCTTC. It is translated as CASSLIGARDNEQFF.

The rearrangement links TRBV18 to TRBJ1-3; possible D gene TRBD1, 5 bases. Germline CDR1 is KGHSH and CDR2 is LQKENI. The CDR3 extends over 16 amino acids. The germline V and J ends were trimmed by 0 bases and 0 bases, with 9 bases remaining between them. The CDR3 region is CASSPPGVFSGNTIYF. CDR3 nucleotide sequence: TGTGCCAGCTCACCACCGGGGGTCTTCTCTGGAAACACCATATATTTT.